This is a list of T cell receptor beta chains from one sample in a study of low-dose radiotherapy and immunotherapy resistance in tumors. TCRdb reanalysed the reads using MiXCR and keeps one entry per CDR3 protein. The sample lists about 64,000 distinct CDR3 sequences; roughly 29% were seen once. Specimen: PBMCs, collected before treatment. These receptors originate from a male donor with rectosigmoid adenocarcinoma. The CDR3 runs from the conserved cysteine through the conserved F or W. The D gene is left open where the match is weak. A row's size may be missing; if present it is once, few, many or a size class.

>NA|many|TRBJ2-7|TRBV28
TGTGCCAGCAGTTTATTGAACTACGAGCAGTACTTC
CASSLLNYEQYF
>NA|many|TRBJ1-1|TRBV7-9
TGTGCCAGCAGCCCGAGCCCCAGGGGAGCGGGGGAAGCTTTCTTT
CASSPSPRGAGEAFF
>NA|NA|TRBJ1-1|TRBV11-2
TGTGCCAGCAGCTTAGCTGGTGGCACTGAAGCTTTCTTT
CASSLAGGTEAFF
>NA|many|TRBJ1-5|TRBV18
TGTGCCAGCTCACCAGGGGCCTATGAGCCCCAGCATTTT
CASSPGAYEPQHF
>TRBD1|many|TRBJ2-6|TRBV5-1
TGCGCCAGCAGCTTGGCGGGGACAGGGGGAGCCGGGGCCAACGTCCTGACTTTC
CASSLAGTGGAGANVLTF
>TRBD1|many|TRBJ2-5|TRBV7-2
TGTGCCAGCAGCTGGGACAGAGACCTGGGCTTC
CASSWDRDLGF
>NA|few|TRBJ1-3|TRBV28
TGTGCCAGCAGGCTACAGGGATCTGGAAACACCATATATTTT
CASRLQGSGNTIYF
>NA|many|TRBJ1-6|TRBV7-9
TGTGCCAGCAGCTCCATGAGGGGGAATTCACCCCTCCACTTT
CASSSMRGNSPLHF
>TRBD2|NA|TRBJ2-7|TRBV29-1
TGCAGCGGACGGACGGGGGGCTCCTACGAGCAGTACTTC
CSGRTGGSYEQYF
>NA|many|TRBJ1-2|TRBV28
TGTGCCAGCAGGGGTCGATTAGGCGTTAACTATGGCTACACCTTC
CASRGRLGVNYGYTF
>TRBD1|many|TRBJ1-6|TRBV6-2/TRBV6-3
TGTGCCAGCAGAGAACCTGGACAGGGGAATTCACCCCTCCACTTT
CASREPGQGNSPLHF
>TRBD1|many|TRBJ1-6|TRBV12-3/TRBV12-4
TGTGCCAGCAGCGGGACAGGGATGATTCGGAATTCACCCCTCCACTTT
CASSGTGMIRNSPLHF
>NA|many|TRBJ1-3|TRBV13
TGTGCCAGCAGTGTCACCGGAAACACCATATATTTT
CASSVTGNTIYF
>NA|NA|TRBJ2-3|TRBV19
TGTGCCACCCGGGAGCGCCAGAGGCATACGCAGTATTTT
CATRERQRHTQYF
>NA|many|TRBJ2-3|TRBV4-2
TGTGCCAGCAGCCAAGCGAAGGGGGGGGGAGCAGATACGCAGTATTTT
CASSQAKGGGADTQYF
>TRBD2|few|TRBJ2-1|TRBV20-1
TGCAGTGCGATTAGCGGGAGGGGACCACATGAGCAGTTCTTC
CSAISGRGPHEQFF
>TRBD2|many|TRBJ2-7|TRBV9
TGTGCCAGCAGCGTAGGGGGACTAAGCGGCCCCGAATACTTC
CASSVGGLSGPEYF
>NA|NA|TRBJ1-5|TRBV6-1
TGTGCCAGCAGTGACAAGACAGCCCAGCCCCAGCATTTT
CASSDKTAQPQHF
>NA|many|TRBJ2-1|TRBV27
TGTGCCAGCAGTTTACCGGGCAACTCCTACAATGAGCAGTTCTTC
CASSLPGNSYNEQFF
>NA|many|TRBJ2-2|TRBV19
TGTGCCAGTAGTATGGACTCCTGGGGAAGTCGAACCGGGGAGCTGTTTTTT
CASSMDSWGSRTGELFF
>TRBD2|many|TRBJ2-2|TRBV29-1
TGCAGCGTTCGAGGACTAGTGAACACCGGGGAGCTGTTTTTT
CSVRGLVNTGELFF
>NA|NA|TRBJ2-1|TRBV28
TGTGCCAGCAGTAGCCCCCCACCGGGTGGAGGTGAGCAGTTCTTC
CASSSPPPGGGEQFF
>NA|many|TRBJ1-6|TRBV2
TGTGCCAGCAGTGAAGGCGGATACTATAATTCACCCCTCCACTTT
CASSEGGYYNSPLHF
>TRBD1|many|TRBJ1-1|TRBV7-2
TGTGCCAGCAGCTCGACAGGGATGAACACTGAAGCTTTCTTT
CASSSTGMNTEAFF
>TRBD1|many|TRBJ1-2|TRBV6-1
TGTGCCAGCACTTCAGGGGGCGCAGATGTTAACTATGGCTACACCTTC
CASTSGGADVNYGYTF
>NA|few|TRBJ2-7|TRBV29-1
TGCAGCGTTGAAGTCGAGGATCCCTACGAGCAGTACTTC
CSVEVEDPYEQYF
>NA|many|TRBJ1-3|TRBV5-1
TGCGCCAGCAGCTTGGAGCAGCGCTCTGGAAACACCATATATTTT
CASSLEQRSGNTIYF
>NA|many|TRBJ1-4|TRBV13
TGTGCCAGCAGCGGCGGAGGAGGGGAGGAGGATGAAAAACTGTTTTTT
CASSGGGGEEDEKLFF
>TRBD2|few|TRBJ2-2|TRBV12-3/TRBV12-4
TGTGCCAGTAGGACTAGCGGGAACTCCGGGGAGCTGTTTTTT
CASRTSGNSGELFF
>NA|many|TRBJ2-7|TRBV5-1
TGCGCCAGCAGCGGGGGTACTGAGCAGTACTTC
CASSGGTEQYF
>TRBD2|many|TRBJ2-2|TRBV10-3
TGTGCCATCAGTGTAGATAAGGCTAGCGGGAGTTCCGGGGAGCTGTTTTTT
CAISVDKASGSSGELFF
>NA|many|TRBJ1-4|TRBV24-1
TGTGCCACCAGTGATCCGACAGTTCCTAATGAAAAACTGTTTTTT
CATSDPTVPNEKLFF
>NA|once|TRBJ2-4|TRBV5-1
TGCGCCAGCAGCGCCGGCGGACTCCCCGACATTCAGTACTTC
CASSAGGLPDIQYF
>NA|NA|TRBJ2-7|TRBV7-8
TGTGCCAGCAGCTTAGTGGGGGGCTTCTACGAGCAGTACTTC
CASSLVGGFYEQYF
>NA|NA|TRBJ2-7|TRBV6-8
TGTGCCAGCAGCCAGGGGACCGGCGAGCAGTACTTC
CASSQGTGEQYF
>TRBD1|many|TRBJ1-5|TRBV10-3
TGTGCCATCAGCGACCCAGGGGGCGCCGGTCAGCCCCAGCATTTT
CAISDPGGAGQPQHF
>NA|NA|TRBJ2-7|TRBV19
TGTGCCAGTAGTATCTCATTTCCCCCCTCAGGGACCTCAGACTACGAGCAGTACTTC
CASSISFPPSGTSDYEQYF
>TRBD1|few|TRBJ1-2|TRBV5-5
TGTGCCAGCAGCTTCGGTGTTTTTTCCGGACAGGGTGACTATGGCTACACCTTC
CASSFGVFSGQGDYGYTF
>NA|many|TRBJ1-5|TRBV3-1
TGTGCCAGCAGCCAAGATGGGAATCAGCCCCAGCATTTT
CASSQDGNQPQHF
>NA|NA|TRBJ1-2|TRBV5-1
TGCGCCAGCAGCTTGGGACAGGATGTTCGGGGCTACACCTTC
CASSLGQDVRGYTF
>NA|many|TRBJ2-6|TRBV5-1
TGCGCCAGCAGCTTGTACATCTCTGGGGCCAACGTCCTGACTTTC
CASSLYISGANVLTF
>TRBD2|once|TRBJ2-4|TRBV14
TGTGCCAGCAGCCAAGTAAGCGGGACGGTATCCAAAAACATTCAGTACTTC
CASSQVSGTVSKNIQYF
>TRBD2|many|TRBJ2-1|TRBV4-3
TGCGCCAGCAGCCAACTTCCGTCGCTAGCGGGGGGCTACAATGAGCAGTTCTTC
CASSQLPSLAGGYNEQFF
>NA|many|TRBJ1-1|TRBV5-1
TGCGCCAGCAGCTTGGAAAGGAACACTGAAGCTTTCTTT
CASSLERNTEAFF
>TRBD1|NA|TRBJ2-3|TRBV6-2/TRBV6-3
TGTGCCAGCAGTCCCGGGACAGGGAAGGATACGCAGTATTTT
CASSPGTGKDTQYF
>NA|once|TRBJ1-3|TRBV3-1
TGTGCCAGCAGCTATGGTGGGTCTGGAAACACCATATATTTT
CASSYGGSGNTIYF
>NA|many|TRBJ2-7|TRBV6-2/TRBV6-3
TGTGCCAGCACTTCATTAGCAGAAAGCTCCTACGAGCAGTACTTC
CASTSLAESSYEQYF